Shown below are 2 T cell receptor beta chains from a single sample sequenced in a study of OX40 agonist ivuxolimab in advanced cancers. Only in-frame clones appear in the TCRdb table, and some are missing; sequencing was by immunoSEQ multiplex PCR. In the table there are fewer than 80,000 clones, around 89% of which are singletons. The starting material was CD4+ or CD8+ T cells sorted from blood, obtained in a trial of the OX40 agonist ivuxolimab. The receptors derive from an adult with an advanced solid tumor such as melanoma, head and neck, liver or kidney cancer.

V gene TRBV18 combines with J gene TRBJ2-1; D remains ambiguous. CDR3 length: 16 amino acids. The ends were cut back, 2 bases at V and 3 bases at J, with 14 bases in the middle. CDR1 and CDR2 (germline): KGHSH, LQKENI. CDR3 in DNA: TGTGCCAGCTCACCAATGAGGAGTTTATACTACAATGAGCAGTTCTTC. Protein: CASSPMRSLYYNEQFF.

For the CDR3, the DNA is TGTGCCAGCAGCCGGGACTCCAGCCCCTATGGCTACACCTTC. Amino acids: CASSRDSSPYGYTF. The chain uses TRBV9 and TRBJ1-2; tentative D call: TRBD1 (5 bases). V dropped 4 bases and J dropped 4 bases, with 14 bases sitting between them. This CDR3 comprises 14 residues. Germline V lookup: CDR1 SGDLS, CDR2 YYNGEE.